The 30 T cell receptor beta chains below were found in one sample sequenced in a study of cytomegalovirus exposure and HLA in healthy donors. 13 Jbeta primers and 60 Vbeta primers were used for the PCR. Clones were sequenced by immunoSEQ multiplex PCR, and TCRdb holds only the in-frame ones, with some missing. In all, the sample yields under 150,000 clones. Material for sequencing was PBMCs. These receptors all stem from a woman in her forties in good health and CMV-seronegative.

V is TRBV10-3 and J is TRBJ1-6; D is ambiguous. Trimming removed 8 bases from V and 6 bases from J, with 11 bases in between. The CDR3 length is 13 residues. Germline loops: CDR1 ENHRY, CDR2 SYGVKD. CDR3 residues: CAIREQRNSPLHF. The DNA of the CDR3 is TGTGCCATCCGGGAACAGCGTAATTCACCCCTCCACTTT.

The chain couples TRBV6-6 to TRBJ2-3; D is undetermined. The CDR3 spans 11 residues. Germline CDR1 MNHNY, CDR2 SVGAGI (reference sequence). The V and J ends lost 5 bases and 4 bases respectively, with 4 bases between them. CDR3 region: CASSAPDTQYF. CDR3 sequence (DNA): TGTGCCAGCAGTGCGCCAGATACGCAGTATTTT.

The J gene is TRBJ2-7, the V gene TRBV5-6; D might be TRBD2 (6 bases). V was trimmed by 10 bases and J by 0 bases, leaving 20 bases between them. This CDR3 has 15 amino acids. CDR1 is SGHDT and CDR2 is YYEEEE in the germline V gene. The CDR3 nucleotides are TGTGCCTCTGCCCCAGGAGGGGCTAACTCCTACGAGCAGTACGTC. Residues: CASAPGGANSYEQYV.

V is TRBV5-1 and J is TRBJ2-1, with 10 nucleotides matching TRBD2. The germline V gene has CDR1 SGHRS and CDR2 YFSETQ. V gave up 0 bases and J gave up 5 bases; unmatched junction bases: 2. The CDR3 loop spans 15 amino acids. This CDR3 reads CASSLATSGDNEQFF. The CDR3 bases are TGCGCCAGCAGCTTGGCTACTAGCGGGGACAATGAGCAGTTCTTC.

Points on this clone: This specimen includes other DNA sequences encoding the same CDR3. The chain uses TRBV28 and TRBJ1-2; D possibly corresponds to TRBD1 (5 bases). The germline V and J ends were trimmed by 1 base and 4 bases, with 10 bases remaining between them. The CDR3 totals 14 residues. Germline V gene sequence: CDR1 MDHEN, CDR2 SYDVKM. This CDR3 is CASSLSGGGYGYTF. The CDR3 DNA is TGTGCCAGCAGTTTATCGGGGGGGGGCTATGGCTACACCTTC.

V gene TRBV28 combines with J gene TRBJ1-2; 8 bases map to TRBD1. Germline lookup yields CDR1 MDHEN and CDR2 SYDVKM. The CDR3 loop spans 12 amino acids. The J segment lost 8 bases and the V segment lost 6 bases, leaving 5 bases of the junction unmatched. The CDR3: CASRDRVWGYTF. In DNA form, the CDR3 reads TGTGCCAGCAGGGACAGGGTCTGGGGCTACACCTTC.

The J gene is TRBJ1-2, the V gene TRBV4-2; D unclear. This CDR3 contains 12 residues. The V gene's germline CDR1 is LGHNA and CDR2 YNFKEQ. V lost 3 bases and J lost 1, with 3 bases in between. DNA for the CDR3: TGTGCCAGCAGCCAGTATAACTATGGCTACACCTTC. It yields the protein CASSQYNYGYTF.

V is TRBV2 and J is TRBJ1-5; 7 nucleotides match TRBD1. The CDR3 consists of 13 residues. V dropped 6 bases and J dropped 5; count of bases not matched to a gene: 4. The germline CDR1 and CDR2 sequences are SNHLY and FYNNEI. The CDR3 DNA reads as TGTGCCAGCAGACAGGGGCGAGATCAGCCCCAGCATTTT. Protein product: CASRQGRDQPQHF.

The chain uses TRBV14 and TRBJ1-3, with 11 bases lining up with TRBD1. Germline V gives CDR1 SGHDN, CDR2 FVKESK. J gave up 3 bases and V 3 bases, and 4 bases lay outside the gene matches. This CDR3 is built from 16 residues. The CDR3 region has the DNA TGTGCCAGCAGCCATTGGACAGGGGGCGGTGGAAACACCATATATTTT. Encoded protein: CASSHWTGGGGNTIYF.

The chain recombines TRBV10-3 with TRBJ1-2, with TRBD1 matching 10 bases. CDR3 length: 15 amino acids. The V and J ends lost 6 bases and 7 bases, in that order; junction bases with no gene match: 11. Per the germline V gene, CDR1 is ENHRY and CDR2 is SYGVKD. The CDR3 region has the DNA TGTGCCATCAGGACCGCCGGGACAGGGGAAAGTGGCTACACCTTC. It encodes CAIRTAGTGESGYTF.

The chain carries TRBV19 and TRBJ1-5, with no clear D. Trimming removed 6 bases from V and 5 bases from J, with 5 bases in between. The CDR3 extends over 11 amino acids. CDR1 and CDR2 from the germline V gene are LNHDA and SQIVND (reference sequence). CDR3 bases: TGTGCCAGTAGCCAGGATCAGCCCCAGCATTTT. Amino acid sequence: CASSQDQPQHF.

This chain joins TRBV28 and TRBJ1-2; 10 nucleotides align to TRBD1. J gave up 7 bases and V 6 bases, and 8 bases lay outside the gene matches. The CDR3 has 14 amino acids. Germline CDR1 MDHEN, CDR2 SYDVKM. The CDR3 is CASRLDRGLGGYTF. CDR3 nucleotide sequence: TGTGCCAGCAGATTGGACAGGGGGTTAGGTGGCTACACCTTC.

The chain links TRBV28 to TRBJ2-7; 7 bases are a match to TRBD2. V lost 7 bases and J lost 1; bases outside the gene matches: 10. The CDR3 sequence is 15 residues long. Germline CDR1 reads MDHEN; CDR2 reads SYDVKM. CDR3 loop: CASISWGGPSYEQYF. CDR3 coding DNA: TGTGCCAGCATCTCCTGGGGGGGTCCTTCCTACGAGCAGTACTTC.

This rearrangement joins TRBV6-1 to TRBJ1-4; no firm D call. The CDR3 totals 16 residues. Deletions cut 3 bases from V and 0 bases from J, with 11 bases between. Germline V gene sequence: CDR1 MNHNS, CDR2 SASEGT. The CDR3 protein is CASSDLLRATNEKLFF. The CDR3 region has the DNA TGTGCCAGCAGTGATCTTCTGCGGGCAACTAATGAAAAACTGTTTTTT.

This rearrangement joins TRBV14 to TRBJ1-5; D is uncertain. Per germline, CDR1 SGHDN and CDR2 FVKESK. Trimming cost V 1 base and J 2 bases, with 6 bases left between them. The CDR3 has 14 amino acids. CDR3 sequence reads: CASSQASRNQPQHF. The CDR3 DNA follows: TGTGCCAGCAGCCAAGCCAGTCGCAATCAGCCCCAGCATTTT.

This sequence joins TRBV6-1 and TRBJ2-7; TRBD2 matches 7 bases. The CDR3 length is 13 residues. Losses at the gene ends were 6 bases for V and 3 bases for J; bases not matched to a gene: 5. Germline loops: CDR1 MNHNS, CDR2 SASEGT. Here the CDR3 reads CASSQREGYEQYF. CDR3 nucleotide sequence: TGTGCCAGCAGCCAAAGGGAGGGCTACGAGCAGTACTTC.

This sequence joins TRBV19 and TRBJ2-6, with 8 bases that match TRBD1. CDR3 length equals 19 residues. V shed 3 bases, J shed 1 base, and the junction held 11 bases outside the gene matches. Germline V gene lookup returns CDR1 LNHDA and CDR2 SQIVND (reference sequence). The CDR3 nucleotides read TGTGCCAGTAGTATTCCCTACAGGGGGTACGGGTCTGGGGCCAACGTCCTGACTTTC. It is translated as CASSIPYRGYGSGANVLTF.

The genes are TRBV11-1 and TRBJ2-7, with D possibly matching TRBD2 (6 bases). Germline V gene sequence: CDR1 SGHAT, CDR2 FQDESV (reference sequence). The CDR3 length is 11 residues. Trimming left V 4 bases short and J 10 bases short, with 11 bases between. The CDR3 DNA is TGTGCCAGCAGCTCCGGAGGGCGTCAGTACTTC. Amino acids: CASSSGGRQYF.

This chain joins TRBV19 and TRBJ1-5, with a tentative D call TRBD1 (6 bases). The CDR3 has 13 residues. Trimming removed 8 bases at V and 9 bases at J, with 17 bases between. Germline V gives CDR1 LNHDA, CDR2 SQIVND (reference sequence). In nucleotides, the CDR3 is TGTGCCAGTGCAGGGGCCAACTCCGGGCCCCAGCATTTT. As protein: CASAGANSGPQHF.

This chain links TRBV6-5 with TRBJ1-4; unclear D gene. The CDR3 runs to 13 residues. With 0 bases removed from V and 7 bases from J, the gap between germline ends came to 6 bases. Looked up from germline, CDR1 is MNHEY and CDR2 is SVGAGI. The CDR3 DNA sequence: TGTGCCAGCAGTTACTCCCCCGGTGAAAAACTGTTTTTT. Translated, it gives CASSYSPGEKLFF.

On this clone: One end of the junction is discordant with germline, which a read error may explain. V is TRBV11-2 and J is TRBJ2-7; D unclear. In germline, CDR1 is SGHAT, CDR2 FQNNGV. The CDR3 has 10 residues. The CDR3 nucleotides are TGTGCCAGCAGCTCCTCCGAGCAGTACTTC. Its protein is CASSSSEQYF.

V gene TRBV13 combines with J gene TRBJ2-3; D uncertain. This CDR3 comprises 12 residues. The V gene lost 2 bases and the J gene lost 5 bases, with 5 bases spanning the gap. Germline CDR1 PRHDT, CDR2 FYEKMQ (reference sequence). The CDR3 here is CASSLTGDTQYF. In DNA form, the CDR3 reads TGTGCCAGCAGCTTAACGGGAGATACGCAGTATTTT.

The J gene is TRBJ1-2, the V gene TRBV19, with D unclear. Trimming pared 4 bases from V and 14 bases from J, leaving 14 bases between. The germline V gene encodes CDR1 LNHDA and CDR2 SQIVND (reference sequence). There are 11 residues in the CDR3. The CDR3 loop reads CASSTRLSLTF. The CDR3 DNA is TGTGCCAGTAGTACCCGTCTGTCTTTGACCTTC.

The CDR3 DNA reads TGTGCCATCAGTGAGTCTAGGGAGGGCCAGCCCCAGCATTTT. This sequence encodes CAISESREGQPQHF. The chain recombines TRBV10-3 with TRBJ1-5; D is undetermined. V was trimmed by 0 bases and J by 7 bases, leaving 10 bases between them. The germline CDR1 and CDR2 sequences are ENHRY and SYGVKD. CDR3 size: 14 residues.

This rearrangement joins TRBV7-2 to TRBJ1-1; tentative D call: TRBD1 (5 bases). The CDR3 runs to 15 residues. Germline V gene sequence: CDR1 SGHTA, CDR2 FQGNSA. The ends were cut back, 3 bases at V and 1 base at J, with 12 bases in the middle. The CDR3 DNA is TGTGCCAGCAGCTTGATTAGGGGTCGGAACACTGAAGCTTTCTTT. Translating gives CASSLIRGRNTEAFF.

This sequence joins TRBV5-4 and TRBJ2-3; TRBD1 agrees at 8 bases. The CDR3 has 16 amino acids. Unmatched junction bases numbered 11, after V lost 4 bases and J lost 4 bases. Germline V gene data show CDR1 as SGHNT and CDR2 as YYREEE (reference sequence). CDR3 sequence reads: CASSTGQGGVADTQYF. The CDR3 DNA reads TGTGCCAGCAGCACCGGACAGGGCGGGGTGGCAGATACGCAGTATTTT.

The chain is built from TRBV5-4 and TRBJ2-5; D remains ambiguous. Germline-derived CDR1 and CDR2 are SGHNT and YYREEE (reference sequence). CDR3 size: 11 residues. Trimming removed 5 bases from V and 3 bases from J, with 5 bases in between. The CDR3 loop reads CASSTEETQYF. In DNA form, the CDR3 reads TGTGCCAGCAGTACAGAAGAGACCCAGTACTTC. Filled out from reference TRBV5-4 and TRBJ2-5, the complete variable domain reads ETGVTQSPTHLIKTRGQQVTLRCSSQSGHNTVSWYQQALGQGPQFIFQYYREEENGRGNFPPRFSGLQFPNYSSELNVNALELDDSALYLCASSTEETQYFGPGTRLLVL.

J is TRBJ2-7 and V is TRBV27; 7 bases line up with TRBD1. The V gene's germline CDR1 is MNHEY and CDR2 SMNVEV (reference sequence). The CDR3 covers 13 residues. V dropped 3 bases and J dropped 5; count of bases not matched to a gene: 4. CDR3 in DNA: TGTGCCAGCAGTTTGACAGGGCCGGACGAGCAGTACGTC. Translation: CASSLTGPDEQYV.

This chain links TRBV25-1 with TRBJ1-6; TRBD1 agrees at 10 bases. The CDR3 totals 14 residues. In germline, CDR1 is MGHDK, CDR2 SYGVNS. Trimming cost V 3 bases and J 12 bases; bases outside gene matches: 5. Here the CDR3 DNA reads TGTGCCAGCAGTGACCCGGGACAGGGGATACCCCTCCACTTT. This translates into CASSDPGQGIPLHF.

V and J are TRBV19 and TRBJ1-1, with D perhaps matching TRBD1 (5 bases). This CDR3 contains 12 residues. V dropped 5 bases and J dropped 9 bases, with 13 bases sitting between them. Per germline, CDR1 LNHDA and CDR2 SQIVND (reference sequence). The CDR3 protein is CASSPSLGQAFF. In nucleotides, the CDR3 is TGTGCCAGTAGTCCCTCCCTGGGGCAAGCTTTCTTT.